This record looks at one T cell receptor (beta chain) sequence and its context. Its antigen remains unidentified. This clone may be a read error of a much larger clone one base away. Unique molecular identifiers were affixed to single, distinct cDNA molecules. TCRdb processed the 5' RACE reads anew with MiXCR; each CDR3 protein has one entry. The sample holds tens of thousands of distinct CDR3 sequences, under 7.5% seen once. This CDR3 region has 14 residues. The germline V gene encodes CDR1 MNHEY and CDR2 SVGEGT. The entry originates in a study of early T cells in non-severe SARS-CoV-2 infection. Study in general: Sequencing of bulk RNA from unsorted whole blood was done, without chain pairing. Study-wide results and caveats: Anti-spike CD8 responses were favored in VDJdb matching, and private and CD4 specificities were missed.

Input material: whole blood. This chain uses TRBV6-2 or TRBV6-3 with TRBJ2-7, with 8 nucleotides matching TRBD1. This clonotype was sampled from an adult who was a healthcare worker with PCR-confirmed SARS-CoV-2 infection or an uninfected control (not recorded which). CDR3 bases: TGTGCCGGCAGTTCCCGGACAGGGACCTACGAGCAGTACTTC. Its translation is CAGSSRTGTYEQYF.